Following are 24 T cell receptor beta chains from one sample sequenced in a study of tumor and adjacent non-tumor tissue in lung cancer. This sample's RNA came from whole unsorted tissue. More than 3 cm separated this lung sample from the edge of the tumor. Three rounds of nested PCR, following a modified ARM-PCR protocol, produced the TCRbeta library. TCRdb fed the multiplex PCR reads into MiXCR, producing one record per CDR3 protein. This table has fewer than 100,000 distinct CDR3 sequences, approximately 73% appearing once. The sequencing input was distant non-tumor lung tissue. The receptors derive from a woman in her forties or fifties with non-small cell lung cancer.

Only a few counts were recorded for this clonotype. The junction differs from germline at one of its ends, possibly a read error. The chain recombines TRBV28 with TRBJ1-5, with TRBD1 matching over 9 bases. Germline V gene data show CDR1 as MDHEN and CDR2 as SYDVKM. This CDR3 contains 15 residues. Here the CDR3 DNA reads TGTGCCAGCCAAAACCCACAGGGGGCGAATCAGTCCCAGCATTTT. This encodes CASQNPQGANQSQHF.

A word on this clonotype: A read error may account for a junction end that differs from germline. The chain joins TRBV12-3 or TRBV12-4 to TRBJ1-3, with D maybe TRBD1 (5 bases). This CDR3 has 14 amino acids. The CDR3 protein is CASSTTVFGYTIYF. The CDR3 DNA reads TGTGCCAGCAGTACGACAGTATTCGGATACACTATATATTTT.

In the case of this clonotype: Germline and junction disagree at one end, which may indicate a read error. The rearrangement links TRBV4-2 to TRBJ2-1; D is tentatively TRBD1 or TRBD2 (6 bases each). The CDR3 has 17 residues. Germline CDR1 is LGHNA and CDR2 is YNFKEQ. The DNA for the CDR3 is TGTGTCAGCAGTCAAGAGGGGGGTGGCGGGCCCTACAATGAGCAGTCCTTC. It yields the protein CVSSQEGGGGPYNEQSF.

This clonotype was counted a single time. At one boundary the junction diverges from the germline segment, which might be a read error. This chain links TRBV6-1 with TRBJ2-5; maybe TRBD2 (5 bases). The CDR3 sequence is 10 residues long. CDR1 is MNHNS and CDR2 is SASEGT in the germline V gene. CDR3 DNA: TGTGCCAACATTGGGGAGACTCAGTACTTC. This codes for CANIGETQYF.

V usage is TRBV7-8 and J usage is TRBJ2-5; no definite D call. V was trimmed by 1 base and J by 3 bases, leaving 9 bases between them. The CDR3 loop spans 14 amino acids. The germline CDR1 and CDR2 sequences are SGHVS and FQNEAQ. Here the CDR3 reads CASSLGTAEETQYF. The CDR3 coding sequence is TGTGCCAGCAGCTTAGGCACAGCAGAAGAGACCCAGTACTTC.

The table lists this clonotype with many counts. This chain joins TRBV24-1 and TRBJ2-3; possible D gene TRBD2, 5 bases. V was shortened by 5 bases and J by 1 base, with 12 bases between the two germline ends. The CDR3 sequence is 15 residues long. The V gene's germline CDR1 is KGHDR and CDR2 SFDVKD. CDR3: CATSGTGKGTDTQYF. CDR3 coding DNA: TGTGCCACCAGTGGAACGGGAAAGGGCACAGATACGCAGTATTTT.

This clonotype was counted many times. A much larger clone lies a single base off, so this may be a read error. The missing conserved phenylalanine or tryptophan at the end of this CDR3 makes a read error likely. The chain carries TRBV11-1 and TRBJ2-6; TRBD1 aligns across 7 bases. Germline V lookup: CDR1 SGHAT, CDR2 FQDESV (reference sequence). The CDR3 is 13 amino acids. CDR3 amino acids: CTSSTGEANVLTL. The CDR3 nucleotides are TGTACCAGTTCCACAGGGGAGGCCAACGTCCTGACTCTC.

The J gene is TRBJ2-5, the V gene TRBV6-1, with 9 nucleotides matching TRBD2. Germline V gives CDR1 MNHNS, CDR2 SASEGT. V gave up 5 bases and J gave up 1 base; unmatched junction bases: 11. This CDR3 spans 17 amino acids. Here the CDR3 reads CASSLGPAGGLQETQYF. The CDR3 region has the DNA TGTGCCAGCAGTTTGGGACCAGCGGGAGGCCTCCAAGAGACCCAGTACTTC.

On this clonotype: At one of its ends the junction is not consistent with the germline gene, which may arise from a read error. This chain links TRBV6-1 with TRBJ2-5; no firm D call. Per the germline V gene, CDR1 is MNHNS and CDR2 is SASEGT. This CDR3 is built from 12 residues. CDR3 DNA sequence: TGTGCCAGCAGTGATCCCGAAGAGACCCAGTGCTTC. Encoded protein: CASSDPEETQCF.

This clonotype is a singleton in its sample. The CDR3 does not end in the conserved phenylalanine or tryptophan, so this is likely a read error. The V and J genes are TRBV29-1 and TRBJ1-2; D unclear. The V gene lost 6 bases and the J gene lost 0 bases, with 14 bases spanning the gap. This CDR3 region has 14 residues. The germline V gene has CDR1 SQVTM and CDR2 ANQGSEA. CDR3 protein: CSVLPQTANYGYTL. The DNA of the CDR3 is TGCAGCGTCCTCCCCCAGACGGCTAACTATGGCTACACCTTA.

On this clonotype itself: It is likely a read error, because the conserved phenylalanine at the end of the CDR3 is missing. V is TRBV10-1 and J is TRBJ2-1; 9 nucleotides match TRBD2. V lost 2 bases, J lost 6 bases, and 5 bases stayed unmatched. Germline CDR1 WNHNN, CDR2 SYGVQD (reference sequence). The CDR3 is made up of 15 amino acids. DNA of the CDR3: TGCGCCAGCAGTGAGGCGGGAGGGCCTTTCAATGAGCAGTTCTTG. Translated, it gives CASSEAGGPFNEQFL.

As to this clonotype: One end of the junction fails to match germline, which may point to a read error. The chain carries TRBV6-1 and TRBJ2-7, with 8 bases aligning to TRBD1. The CDR3 totals 15 residues. The V gene's germline CDR1 is MNHNS and CDR2 SASEGT. CDR3 coding DNA: TGTGCTAGCAGTAGCCGAGACAGGGGATCTTACGAGCAGTACTTC. Amino acids: CASSSRDRGSYEQYF.

This clonotype was recorded at least ten times. The chain joins TRBV28 to TRBJ2-7, with 10 bases aligning to TRBD1. V shed 8 bases and J 5 bases; nucleotides not matched to a gene: 6. The germline CDR1 and CDR2 sequences are MDHEN and SYDVKM. This CDR3 contains 13 residues. In nucleotides, the CDR3 is TGTGCCAGCCATAGACAGGGGGCACACGAGCAGTACTTC. Amino acid sequence: CASHRQGAHEQYF.

There are many counts of this clonotype. CDR3: CASSYSIRGGGYTF. In DNA, the CDR3 is TGTGCCAGCAGTTACTCGATCAGGGGAGGAGGCTACACCTTC. The rearrangement links TRBV6-5 to TRBJ1-2, with D possibly matching TRBD1 (6 bases). The CDR3 is 14 residues long. CDR1 is MNHEY and CDR2 is SVGAGI in the germline V gene. V lost 0 bases and J 8 bases, leaving 13 bases between the germline ends.

Of note for this clonotype: The CDR3 end shows no conserved phenylalanine or tryptophan, and so a read error is likely. The chain links TRBV11-2 to TRBJ1-1, with D unclear. This CDR3 contains 14 residues. CDR1 and CDR2 (germline): SGHAT, FQNNGV. The CDR3 DNA follows: TGCGCCAGCAGCTTGCAAATGCTGGGAACTGAAGCTTTCTCT. This sequence encodes CASSLQMLGTEAFS.

The V gene is TRBV20-1, the J gene TRBJ2-7; maybe TRBD2 (5 bases). This CDR3 is 14 amino acids long. Germline CDR1 is DFQATT and CDR2 is SNEGSKA (reference sequence). V was shortened by 6 bases and J by 1 base, with 16 bases between the two germline ends. The CDR3 nucleotides read TGCAGTGCCAACAAACTAGTTATGTCCTACGAGCAGTACTTC. Protein product: CSANKLVMSYEQYF.

At least ten counts were recorded for this clonotype. This likely comes from a read error, as the CDR3 has no conserved phenylalanine or tryptophan at its end. The chain has TRBV28 and TRBJ1-2, with 8 bases aligning to TRBD1. Trimming cost V 6 bases and J 4 bases; bases outside gene matches: 13. In germline, CDR1 is MDHEN, CDR2 SYDVKM. The CDR3 has 16 residues. Written as DNA, the CDR3 is TGTGCCAGCAGCCAGGGGACCATTACAGGGGGCTATGGCTACACCCTC. It specifies CASSQGTITGGYGYTL.

This chain connects TRBV10-2 to TRBJ2-3; D unclear. This CDR3 has 11 residues. V shed 10 bases and J shed 11 bases, with 16 bases lying between them. The germline V gene has CDR1 WSHSY and CDR2 SAAADI. This chain's CDR3 is CATRHSNMQYF. Here the CDR3 DNA reads TGCGCCACCCGACACTCAAATATGCAGTATTTT.

This clonotype was counted a few times. A junction boundary mismatches the germline segment, possibly from a read error. The V gene is TRBV20-1, the J gene TRBJ2-3; 7 bases are shared with TRBD2. The germline V gene has CDR1 DFQATT and CDR2 SNEGSKA (reference sequence). This CDR3 has 17 amino acids. The CDR3 loop is CSARDPGGERGTDTHYF. The CDR3 nucleotides read TGCAGTGCTAGGGATCCCGGGGGTGAGCGGGGCACAGATACGCATTATTTT.

Details on this clonotype: One end of the junction does not line up with germline, which may come from a read error. V is TRBV12-3 or TRBV12-4 and J is TRBJ2-5; TRBD2 agrees at 7 bases. This CDR3 is 15 amino acids long. The CDR3 protein is CASSLWEGYKEAQYF. As DNA, the CDR3 is TGTGCCAGCAGTTTATGGGAGGGGTACAAAGAGGCCCAGTACTTC.

Of note for this clonotype: The conserved phenylalanine or tryptophan normally closing the CDR3 is absent here, so this likely arose from a read error. Because the CDR3's place on the DNA is in doubt, the DNA is left out and the CDR3 is given as listed by TCRdb. This rearrangement joins TRBV6-1 to TRBJ2-1; the table's D call TRBD2 went unverified against the DNA. The CDR3 numbers 16 amino acids, ends counted. Per germline, CDR1 MNHNS and CDR2 SASEGT. CDR3 protein: CASSEEGTSGYNEQLL.

V is TRBV6-5 and J is TRBJ1-2, with a weak D call TRBD1 (5 bases). Germline V lookup: CDR1 MNHEY, CDR2 SVGAGI. CDR3 size: 13 residues. Deletions cut 9 bases from V and 9 bases from J, with 20 bases between. The CDR3 DNA reads as TGTGCCAGTAGTCGGGACGTAGGTAGGAGCTACACCTTC. Translated, it gives CASSRDVGRSYTF.

This clonotype was seen once. This sequence joins TRBV29-1 and TRBJ2-7; possible D gene TRBD2, 6 bases. There are 15 residues in the CDR3. V lost 2 bases and J 3 bases, leaving 17 bases between the germline ends. Germline-derived CDR1 and CDR2 are SQVTM and ANQGSEA. The CDR3 coding sequence is TGCAGCGTTGAAAGCTCGTGGGGGGATGACTACGAGCAGTACTTC. This sequence encodes CSVESSWGDDYEQYF.

As for this clonotype: A read error is likely, as this CDR3 ends without the conserved phenylalanine or tryptophan. The chain links TRBV11-2 to TRBJ2-3; D might be TRBD1 or TRBD2, each matching 5 bases. CDR1 is SGHAT, CDR2 FQNNGV, per germline. V dropped 1 base and J dropped 11 bases, with 19 bases sitting between them. The CDR3 covers 15 residues. CDR3 in amino acids: CASSLGPLGDHMQYS. As DNA, the CDR3 is TGTGCCAGCAGCTTAGGACCCCTAGGGGACCATATGCAGTATTCT.